The present TCR beta chain was sequenced within a study of T cell responses to AZD1222 COVID-19 vaccine. Study background: Whether given at about 4 or about 12 weeks, second doses were pooled. Points from the study as a whole: CD4 TCRs covered the whole spike, strongest at regions 160-218 and 743-854. Repertoire collection took place solely once the T cell response had peaked. The sample set comprised mostly white British donors with more females, and clonal diversity was possibly underestimated.

Method: immunoSEQ multiplex PCR; TCRdb's copy keeps in-frame clones and lacks some. Here the sample spans about 180,000 clones, approximately 90% being singletons. There are 15 residues in the CDR3. Trimming removed 4 bases from V and 2 bases from J, with 16 bases in between. CDR1 SGHDT and CDR2 YYEEEE come from the germline V gene. In the case of this clone: Its antigen is unknown.

The J gene is TRBJ2-7, the V gene TRBV5-6, with D tentatively TRBD2 (6 bases). This TCR derives from an adult in good health. This specimen consisted of peripheral blood, obtained on day 0 of AZD1222 vaccination. CDR3 protein: CASSGTSTLPYEQYF. In DNA, the CDR3 is TGTGCCAGCAGCGGGACTTCGACCTTACCCTACGAGCAGTACTTC.